The 21 T cell receptor beta chains given below trace back to one sample, sequenced in a study of blood T cell repertoires in COVID-19. TCRdb's table, derived via immunoSEQ multiplex PCR, lists solely in-frame clones and lacks some. Of about 12,000 clones in the sample, roughly 90% were seen once. The sequenced sample consisted of peripheral blood. The receptors originated from an older man with active COVID-19.

The V gene is TRBV5-1, the J gene TRBJ2-1; TRBD2 is a possible D gene (7 bases). Per the germline V gene, CDR1 is SGHRS and CDR2 is YFSETQ. Trimming took off 6 bases at V and 5 bases at J, with 18 bases between the two ends. This CDR3 is built from 15 residues. CDR3 in amino acids: CASTELAGADNEQFF. Here the CDR3 DNA reads TGCGCCAGCACCGAACTGGCGGGGGCCGACAATGAGCAGTTCTTC.

This clone was picked up one time. The V and J genes are TRBV27 and TRBJ1-2; D gene unclear. CDR1 is MNHEY and CDR2 is SMNVEV in the germline V gene (reference sequence). This CDR3 has 14 amino acids. The germline V and J ends were trimmed by 9 bases and 10 bases, with 24 bases remaining between them. CDR3 sequence (DNA): TGTGCCAGTACGACCCGAGGACGGACTACCGACTACACCTTC. This translates into CASTTRGRTTDYTF.

The V gene is TRBV18, the J gene TRBJ1-2, with 8 nucleotides matching TRBD1. Germline-derived CDR1 and CDR2 are KGHSH and LQKENI. J was trimmed by 0 bases and V by 3 bases; bases with no gene match: 3. This CDR3 region has 15 residues. Here the CDR3 reads CASSPIQGANYGYTF. CDR3 DNA: TGTGCCAGCTCACCCATACAGGGGGCTAACTATGGCTACACCTTC.

This chain joins TRBV19 and TRBJ1-2, with D uncertain. The CDR3 is made up of 14 amino acids. Germline assignment: CDR1 LNHDA and CDR2 SQIVND (reference sequence). The V and J ends lost 5 bases and 4 bases respectively, with 14 bases between them. The CDR3 loop is CASSLSGPVYGYTF. CDR3 coding DNA: TGTGCCAGTAGTTTGTCGGGTCCAGTCTATGGCTACACCTTC. The whole variable domain, filled in from reference TRBV19 and TRBJ1-2, reads DGGITQSPKYLFRKEGQNVTLSCEQNLNHDAMYWYRQDPGQGLRLIYYSQIVNDFQKGDIAEGYSVSREKKESFPLTVTSAQKNPTAFYLCASSLSGPVYGYTFGSGTRLTVV.

J is TRBJ2-2 and V is TRBV5-4, with 10 bases that match TRBD2. The germline gives CDR1 SGHNT, CDR2 YYREEE (reference sequence). After removal of 4 bases from V and 3 bases from J, the junction contained 6 bases not matched to a gene. The CDR3 loop spans 16 amino acids. CDR3 loop: CASSRRTSGYTGELFF. The CDR3, as DNA: TGTGCCAGCAGCCGGAGGACTAGCGGTTACACCGGGGAGCTGTTTTTT.

The chain has TRBV12-5 and TRBJ1-3, with D hard to call. CDR1 LGHNT and CDR2 FRNRAP come from the germline V gene. The CDR3 spans 12 residues. Trimming took 3 bases from V and 7 from J, leaving 7 bases between them. Here the CDR3 reads CASGLVRNTIYF. The CDR3, as DNA: TGTGCTAGTGGTTTAGTGCGGAACACCATATATTTT.

The V and J genes are TRBV7-9 and TRBJ1-2, with no clear D. V was pared by 4 bases and J by 8 bases, with 14 bases between. The CDR3 runs to 13 residues. The germline gives CDR1 SEHNR, CDR2 FQNEAQ (reference sequence). The CDR3 DNA sequence: TGTGCCAGCAGCTCCTACGTTGAGGGCGGCTACACCTTC. This encodes CASSSYVEGGYTF.

The rearrangement joins TRBV6-6 to TRBJ2-1; no definite D call. Trimming removed 0 bases from V and 9 bases from J, with 12 bases in between. This CDR3 has 14 amino acids. Germline CDR1 and CDR2: MNHNY and SVGAGI (reference sequence). CDR3 residues: CASSYSRGDGEQFF. The CDR3 bases are TGTGCCAGCAGTTACTCGAGAGGCGATGGTGAGCAGTTCTTC.

The rearrangement uses TRBV5-4 and TRBJ1-5; tentatively, D is TRBD1 (5 bases). Germline lookup yields CDR1 SGHNT and CDR2 YYREEE (reference sequence). The CDR3 covers 14 residues. V lost 0 bases to trimming and J lost 7 bases, with 11 bases between them. The CDR3 DNA reads TGTGCCAGCAGCTTGGGGGGGGACGGGCAGCCCCAGCATTTT. Its protein is CASSLGGDGQPQHF.

This clone has only one observation. This chain uses TRBV4-2 with TRBJ2-1; 9 positions agree with TRBD2. Looked up from germline, CDR1 is LGHNA and CDR2 is YNFKEQ. V shed 1 base, J shed 8 bases, and the junction held 9 bases outside the gene matches. This CDR3 comprises 16 residues. As DNA, the CDR3 is TGTGCCAGCAGCCAAGGCAGGGCGGGAGGGGAAGATGAGCAGTTCTTC. Translating it yields CASSQGRAGGEDEQFF.

This chain joins TRBV5-4 and TRBJ2-2; 10 bases line up with TRBD1. V shed 4 bases and J 4 bases; nucleotides not matched to a gene: 7. Germline CDR1 is SGHNT and CDR2 is YYREEE (reference sequence). This CDR3 has 16 amino acids. CDR3 in DNA: TGTGCCAGCAGCAGGACAGGGGGATTCGGCACCGGGGAGCTGTTTTTT. Amino acids: CASSRTGGFGTGELFF.

The chain is built from TRBV7-2 and TRBJ2-7; 7 bases match TRBD1. The V and J ends lost 5 bases and 5 bases, in that order; junction bases with no gene match: 6. Germline CDR1 reads SGHTA; CDR2 reads FQGNSA. This CDR3 is 13 amino acids long. DNA for the CDR3: TGTGCCAGCAGCGGCCTCCAGGGGGACGAGCAGTACTTC. Residues: CASSGLQGDEQYF.

V and J are TRBV6-5 and TRBJ2-3; D is ambiguous. Germline values: CDR1 MNHEY, CDR2 SVGAGI. The CDR3 totals 13 residues. V lost 4 bases, J lost 1 base, and 6 bases lay in between. The DNA for the CDR3 is TGTGCCAGCAGTTCGCCAGGCACAGATACGCAGTATTTT. Protein product: CASSSPGTDTQYF.

The chain combines TRBV18 with TRBJ2-1, with TRBD2 matching over 7 bases. This CDR3 region has 19 residues. CDR1 and CDR2 (germline): KGHSH, LQKENI. J lost 2 bases, V lost 2 bases, and 15 bases had no gene match. This CDR3 is CASSPMAYGGGRTYNEQFF. The CDR3 nucleotides read TGTGCCAGCTCACCAATGGCCTATGGCGGGGGTAGGACCTACAATGAGCAGTTCTTC.

The chain is built from TRBV5-1 and TRBJ2-7; TRBD1 aligns across 10 bases. V shed 4 bases, J shed 6 bases, and the junction held 10 bases outside the gene matches. The CDR3 is 15 amino acids. Germline V lookup: CDR1 SGHRS, CDR2 YFSETQ. DNA of the CDR3: TGCGCCAGCAGCGTTAACCGGGACAGGGGTGCCGAGCAGTACTTC. This encodes CASSVNRDRGAEQYF.

This clone occurred once. The V and J genes are TRBV7-9 and TRBJ2-1; D is undetermined. The germline V gene encodes CDR1 SEHNR and CDR2 FQNEAQ (reference sequence). V was shortened by 5 bases and J by 9 bases, with 14 bases between the two germline ends. This CDR3 comprises 13 residues. The CDR3 nucleotides read TGTGCCAGCAGCCTAAATGGGCTCCTTGAGCAGTTCTTC. Translated: CASSLNGLLEQFF.

The V call is TRBV12-3 or TRBV12-4, the J call TRBJ2-7; unclear D gene. The V gene lost 3 bases and the J gene lost 2 bases, with 5 bases spanning the gap. The CDR3 loop spans 12 amino acids. The CDR3 loop is CASSFQTYEQYF. The CDR3 bases are TGTGCCAGCAGTTTCCAGACCTACGAGCAGTACTTC.

The chain combines TRBV19 with TRBJ1-1; D call uncertain. In germline, CDR1 is LNHDA, CDR2 SQIVND (reference sequence). The CDR3 runs 13 residues. Between the trimmed V and J ends, which lost 1 base and 3 bases, there was a span of 6 bases. The chain's CDR3 is CASSIARYTEAFF. The CDR3 DNA reads TGTGCCAGTAGTATAGCCAGGTACACTGAAGCTTTCTTT.

The rearrangement joins TRBV5-1 to TRBJ2-5; the match to TRBD2 covers 8 bases. Germline CDR1 is SGHRS and CDR2 is YFSETQ. This CDR3 spans 15 amino acids. The J segment lost 1 base and the V segment lost 4 bases, leaving 6 bases of the junction unmatched. In nucleotides, the CDR3 is TGCGCCAGCAGCGCGACCCTAGCGGGCCAAGAGACCCAGTACTTC. Translating gives CASSATLAGQETQYF.

The rearrangement uses TRBV7-8 and TRBJ1-5, with unresolved D. Germline V lookup: CDR1 SGHVS, CDR2 FQNEAQ. The V end was cut by 5 bases, the J end by 6 bases, with 17 bases between. The CDR3 contains 15 residues. The DNA for the CDR3 is TGTGCCAGCAGCCTATGGGAGGGCGCGGGTCAGCCCCAGCATTTT. As protein: CASSLWEGAGQPQHF.

The rearrangement uses TRBV9 and TRBJ2-2, with TRBD1 matching 11 bases. Germline V gene sequence: CDR1 SGDLS, CDR2 YYNGEE. The ends lost 6 bases at V and 6 bases at J; junction bases unmatched: 10. The CDR3 extends over 16 amino acids. The CDR3 loop is CASKLTPGQGAGELFF. The CDR3 DNA reads as TGTGCCAGCAAACTAACACCGGGACAGGGGGCCGGGGAGCTGTTTTTT.